This T cell receptor (beta chain) came from a study of cytomegalovirus exposure and HLA in healthy donors. Overall study context: Within an early data release were around 87 million unique TCRs drawn from HLA-typed donors. Regarding the study as a whole: Roughly even sequencing depth across donors was the assumption behind the presence/absence analyses. Among TCR sequences, most were rare, though some public TCRs appeared in many donors. A few CMV-associated chains were confirmed in vitro to be specific for CMV antigens.

V lost 2 bases and J lost 0; bases outside the gene matches: 5. Germline CDR1 and CDR2: KGHSH and LQKENI. The CDR3 has 17 amino acids. Concerning this clone: Its antigen is still unknown.

Use of 60 Vbeta and 13 Jbeta primers characterized the PCR. Profiling relied on immunoSEQ multiplex PCR, and the TCRdb table lists in-frame clones only, not all of them. The data show 95,000 to 100,000 clones, with 75% seen just once and roughly 10% held by the top ten. The chain is built from TRBV18 and TRBJ1-4, with 8 bases that match TRBD1. Specimen: PBMCs. This clonotype was sampled from a man aged 50 to 59 in good health and CMV-seronegative. In nucleotides, the CDR3 is TGTGCCAGCTCACCAGAACTACAGGGGGCAACTAATGAAAAACTGTTTTTT. It is translated as CASSPELQGATNEKLFF. The full variable domain, rest sourced from reference TRBV18 and TRBJ1-4, is NAGVMQNPRHLVRRRGQEARLRCSPMKGHSHVYWYRQLPEEGLKFMVYLQKENIIDESGMPKERFSAEFPKEGPSILRIQQVVRGDSAAYFCASSPELQGATNEKLFFGSGTQLSVL.